This TCR beta chain was recovered during a study of molecular identifiers for immune sequencing clone quantification. Whole-study results and caveats: Highly expanded clone sizes could be underestimated through barcode sharing by identical TCR molecules.

Previously described methods and listed TCR primers produced bulk TCR libraries. TCRdb passed the PCR reads through MiXCR, listing each CDR3 protein once. The sample yields 20,000 to 25,000 distinct CDR3 sequences, 17% seen once. This clonotype has ten or more counts. Its matching antigen is unknown. Each library that profiled naive CD8 cells came from approximately 20,000 to 1,000,000 sorted cells with 10%, 30% or 50% RNA. For naive CD8 T cells, sorting used the CD8+CD4-CCR7+CD45RA+ phenotype. The CDR3 is 13 amino acids. Trimming took 4 bases from V and 4 from J, leaving 13 bases between them. CDR1 SQVTM and CDR2 ANQGSEA come from the germline V gene.

V and J are TRBV29-1 and TRBJ1-1; no reliable D call. The specimen sequenced was naive CD8+ T cells from blood, with Jurkat cell RNA spiked in. Subset described: FACS-sorted CD8+CD4-CCR7+CD45RA+ naive T cells. This sequence originates from a human donor in good health. Some libraries in this study had Jurkat cell RNA spiked in. The CDR3 loop is CSVVGWEGTEAFF. The CDR3 region has the DNA TGCAGCGTTGTTGGGTGGGAGGGCACTGAAGCTTTCTTT.